The 31 T cell receptor beta chains reported below all come from one sample, sequenced in a study of blood T cell repertoires in COVID-19. Only in-frame clones appear in the TCRdb table, and some are missing; sequencing was by immunoSEQ multiplex PCR. The top ten clones hold more than 2% of a sample with over 150,000 clones, 85% to 90% of them seen once. Sequenced: peripheral blood. Receptors were obtained from a man aged 45-65 years who had recovered from COVID-19.

The rearrangement links TRBV18 to TRBJ1-1; 7 nucleotides agree with TRBD1. This CDR3 is 16 amino acids long. Germline CDR1 is KGHSH and CDR2 is LQKENI. The V and J ends lost 3 bases and 2 bases, in that order; junction bases with no gene match: 9. CDR3 in amino acids: CASSPLTGTRNTEAFF. The CDR3 coding sequence is TGTGCCAGCTCACCGCTGACAGGGACAAGAAACACTGAAGCTTTCTTT.

The gene calls are TRBV6-5 and TRBJ1-1; tentatively, D is TRBD1 (6 bases). CDR1 is MNHEY, CDR2 SVGAGI, per germline. The CDR3 spans 11 residues. Trimming shortened V by 10 bases and J by 1 base, and 7 bases separated the two germline ends. The DNA of the CDR3 is TGTGCCACGGACAGGAACACTGAAGCTTTCTTT. Translation gives CATDRNTEAFF.

The rearrangement uses TRBV12-3 or TRBV12-4 and TRBJ1-1; unclear D gene. V lost 5 bases and J lost 4, with 11 bases in between. CDR3 size: 13 residues. Written as DNA, the CDR3 is TGTGCCAGCAGTGTCTCGGTTGGCACTGAAGCTTTCTTT. This gives the protein CASSVSVGTEAFF.

About this clone: Other DNA sequences in the sample encode the same CDR3. This chain uses TRBV7-9 with TRBJ1-4; the D gene is possibly TRBD1 (5 bases). From germline, CDR1 is SEHNR and CDR2 FQNEAQ (reference sequence). The CDR3 is 14 amino acids. The V gene lost 1 base and the J gene lost 5 bases, with 8 bases spanning the gap. The CDR3 DNA sequence: TGTGCCAGCAGCTTAGGACAGTTCAATGAAAAACTGTTTTTT. Translated, it gives CASSLGQFNEKLFF. Full variable domain (remainder filled in from reference TRBV7-9 and TRBJ1-4): DTGVSQNPRHKITKRGQNVTFRCDPISEHNRLYWYRQTLGQGPEFLTYFQNEAQLEKSRLLSDRFSAERPKGSFSTLEIQRTEQGDSAMYLCASSLGQFNEKLFFGSGTQLSVL.

This chain connects TRBV19 to TRBJ2-7; TRBD1 matches at 8 bases. The CDR3 sequence is 15 residues long. Germline lookup yields CDR1 LNHDA and CDR2 SQIVND (reference sequence). V shed 3 bases and J 6 bases; nucleotides not matched to a gene: 10. CDR3 bases: TGTGCCAGTAGTATTTCGCAGGGGGCGCTTGGCGAGCAGTACTTC. This sequence encodes CASSISQGALGEQYF.

V gene TRBV21-1 combines with J gene TRBJ1-2; TRBD1, the D gene given by the table, was not confirmed from the DNA. TRBV21-1 is a known pseudogene. The CDR3 is 13 residues long. The CDR3 DNA sequence: TGTGCCACACAACAGATTGATCCTTCTGGCTACACCTTC. The encoded protein is CATQQIDPSGYTF.

The chain combines TRBV5-5 with TRBJ2-7, with TRBD1 matching 7 bases. Germline trimming cut 4 bases from V and 2 bases from J; bases unmatched to any gene: 12. The V gene's germline CDR1 is SGHKS and CDR2 YYEKEE (reference sequence). The CDR3 is 16 residues long. CDR3 DNA sequence: TGTGCCAGCAGCCAGGACCCGGGACAGCGACCCTACGAGCAGTACTTC. Its translation: CASSQDPGQRPYEQYF.

The V and J genes are TRBV3-1 (or the pseudogene TRBV3-2) and TRBJ2-4; D is unresolved. The CDR3 consists of 14 residues. Germline CDR1 LGHDT, CDR2 YNNKEL (reference sequence). Between the trimmed V and J ends, which lost 4 bases and 3 bases, there was a span of 10 bases. In DNA, the CDR3 is TGTGCCAGCAGCCGGAGCCTAGGCAAAAACATTCAGTACTTC. Its protein is CASSRSLGKNIQYF.

This clone was recorded only once. The chain carries TRBV28 and TRBJ1-2; 9 bases fit TRBD1. This CDR3 comprises 15 residues. The germline CDR1 and CDR2 sequences are MDHEN and SYDVKM. J gave up 7 bases and V 6 bases, and 12 bases lay outside the gene matches. The CDR3 here is CASRHGGTGNTGYTF. Here the CDR3 DNA reads TGTGCCAGCAGGCACGGAGGGACAGGGAATACTGGCTACACCTTC.

The rearrangement joins TRBV5-6 to TRBJ2-3, with 11 bases that match TRBD2. In germline, CDR1 is SGHDT, CDR2 YYEEEE. CDR3 length equals 17 residues. Trimming removed 0 bases from V and 1 base from J; junction bases left unmatched: 4. CDR3 nucleotide sequence: TGTGCCAGCAGCTTGGGACTAGCGGGACCCGGCACAGATACGCAGTATTTT. It translates to CASSLGLAGPGTDTQYF.

V gene TRBV10-2 combines with J gene TRBJ1-1; D might be TRBD1 (5 bases). Germline V gene lookup returns CDR1 WSHSY and CDR2 SAAADI. This CDR3 has 13 residues. Trimming removed 7 bases from V and 6 bases from J, with 15 bases in between. CDR3 in DNA: TGCGCCAGCACGGTGGCAGGGATCGCTGAAGCTTTCTTT. Amino acids: CASTVAGIAEAFF.

The chain links TRBV25-1 to TRBJ2-2; D not resolved. Trimming cost V 5 bases and J 0 bases, with 13 bases left between them. This CDR3 is built from 16 residues. CDR1 and CDR2 (germline): MGHDK, SYGVNS. The CDR3 DNA reads as TGTGCCAGCAGTAGAAACAGTCTCTCGAACACCGGGGAGCTGTTTTTT. Amino acids: CASSRNSLSNTGELFF.

This sequence joins TRBV4-1 and TRBJ2-1; 14 bases map to TRBD2. The V and J ends lost 5 bases and 1 base, in that order; junction bases with no gene match: 7. The CDR3 extends over 18 amino acids. CDR1 MGHRA and CDR2 YSYEKL come from the germline V gene. The CDR3 is CASSAGLAGGWSYNEQFF. The CDR3 nucleotides read TGCGCCAGCAGCGCAGGACTAGCGGGAGGATGGTCCTACAATGAGCAGTTCTTC.

The sample holds one count of this clone. The chain uses TRBV6-5 and TRBJ2-2, with a weak D call TRBD2 (6 bases). Trimming left V 8 bases short and J 7 bases short, with 11 bases between. Germline V gene lookup returns CDR1 MNHEY and CDR2 SVGAGI. The length of the CDR3 is 12 residues. CDR3 amino acids: CASGDSHGELFF. The CDR3 DNA reads TGTGCCAGCGGGGACTCTCACGGGGAGCTGTTTTTT.

The rearrangement links TRBV6-5 to TRBJ1-2, with 8 bases aligning to TRBD1. The J segment lost 7 bases and the V segment lost 5 bases, leaving 9 bases of the junction unmatched. This CDR3 has 14 residues. The germline gives CDR1 MNHEY, CDR2 SVGAGI. Here the CDR3 reads CASSTRQGTGGYTF. CDR3 DNA: TGTGCCAGCAGTACCAGACAGGGGACAGGTGGCTACACCTTC.

V usage is TRBV5-1 and J usage is TRBJ1-5; weak D call: TRBD1 (5 bases). There are 15 residues in the CDR3. V lost 5 bases and J lost 0, with 12 bases in between. Germline values: CDR1 SGHRS, CDR2 YFSETQ. CDR3 loop: CASSLGHNSNQPQHF. CDR3 nucleotide sequence: TGCGCCAGCAGTTTAGGACACAATAGCAATCAGCCCCAGCATTTT.

This clone was seen only once. The chain carries TRBV18 and TRBJ1-5; 8 bases agree with TRBD1. CDR1 KGHSH and CDR2 LQKENI come from the germline V gene. The CDR3 sequence is 16 residues long. With V trimmed by 5 bases and J by 3 bases, 9 bases remained unmatched. CDR3 DNA: TGTGCCAGCTCATTCCGGGACAGGCGGAACAATCAGCCCCAGCATTTT. Encoded protein: CASSFRDRRNNQPQHF.

The chain uses TRBV7-9 and TRBJ2-1; 9 nucleotides match TRBD1. Germline CDR1 is SEHNR and CDR2 is FQNEAQ (reference sequence). V was pared by 5 bases and J by 6 bases, with 2 bases of the junction left unmatched. The CDR3 covers 13 residues. CDR3 nucleotide sequence: TGTGCCAGCAGCCGGGGACAGGGCAATGAGCAGTTCTTC. Its protein is CASSRGQGNEQFF.

The sample holds a few counts of this clone. The chain recombines TRBV27 with TRBJ1-5; D not resolved. Between the trimmed V and J ends, which lost 3 bases and 2 bases, there was a span of 14 bases. CDR1 MNHEY and CDR2 SMNVEV come from the germline V gene (reference sequence). CDR3 size: 16 residues. For the CDR3, the DNA is TGTGCCAGCAGTTTCAACCAAGGAGGAGGCAATCAGCCCCAGCATTTT. This sequence encodes CASSFNQGGGNQPQHF.

The DNA of the CDR3 is TGCAGCGTGGACAGGGCCGCGGCTGAAGCTTTCTTT. Protein product: CSVDRAAAEAFF. This rearrangement joins TRBV29-1 to TRBJ1-1, with 8 bases fitting TRBD1. Losses at the gene ends were 6 bases for V and 6 bases for J; bases not matched to a gene: 6. CDR1 and CDR2 from the germline V gene are SQVTM and ANQGSEA. The CDR3 length is 12 residues.

This clone was recorded only once. The V and J genes are TRBV7-2 and TRBJ2-3, with a tentative D call TRBD2 (6 bases). Trimming shortened V by 1 base and J by 4 bases, and 12 bases separated the two germline ends. Germline V gene sequence: CDR1 SGHTA, CDR2 FQGNSA. This CDR3 is 15 amino acids long. The CDR3 sequence: CASSLGAGEADTQYF. The DNA for the CDR3 is TGTGCCAGCAGCTTAGGAGCTGGGGAGGCAGATACGCAGTATTTT.

This chain uses TRBV6-2 or TRBV6-3 with TRBJ2-2; 7 bases map to TRBD1. The CDR3 is 13 amino acids. In germline, CDR1 is MNHEY, CDR2 SVGEGT. With 5 bases clipped from V and 5 bases from J, the junction kept 2 bases outside the gene matches. As DNA, the CDR3 is TGTGCCAGCAGTACAGGGGCTACCGGGGAGCTGTTTTTT. Translating it yields CASSTGATGELFF.

The V call is TRBV7-2, the J call TRBJ2-7; perhaps TRBD2 as D (5 bases). The V gene's germline CDR1 is SGHTA and CDR2 FQGNSA. The CDR3 is 15 residues long. V lost 7 bases and J 0 bases, leaving 16 bases between the germline ends. The CDR3 is CASTPPGGGSYEQYF. Written as DNA, the CDR3 is TGTGCCAGCACCCCCCCTGGCGGAGGCTCCTACGAGCAGTACTTC.

The rearrangement uses TRBV12-3 or TRBV12-4 and TRBJ1-4; unclear D gene. V lost 6 bases, J lost 11 bases, and 16 bases lay in between. The CDR3 runs 13 residues. CDR3 in DNA: TGTGCCAGCAGCTCGCTTCACCAGAAGAAACTGTTTTTT. This encodes CASSSLHQKKLFF.

The rearrangement joins TRBV27 to TRBJ1-1; D call uncertain. The CDR3 extends over 14 amino acids. V lost 4 bases to trimming and J lost 1 base, with 10 bases between them. The germline V gene encodes CDR1 MNHEY and CDR2 SMNVEV (reference sequence). CDR3 sequence: CASSSGSGNTEAFF. CDR3 sequence (DNA): TGTGCCAGCAGTTCGGGTTCCGGGAACACTGAAGCTTTCTTT.

V usage is TRBV7-2 and J usage is TRBJ1-4, with D possibly being TRBD1 (5 bases). CDR1 is SGHTA, CDR2 FQGNSA, per germline. Trimming stripped 4 bases from V and 8 bases from J, with 20 bases between. The CDR3 sequence is 16 residues long. CDR3 sequence (DNA): TGTGCCAGCAGCTGGGCGGGGCGGACGATCACCGAAAAACTGTTTTTT. It codes for CASSWAGRTITEKLFF.

V is TRBV7-3 and J is TRBJ2-4, with 7 bases lining up with TRBD1. The CDR3 extends over 15 amino acids. Unmatched junction bases numbered 7, after V lost 5 bases and J lost 3 bases. From germline, CDR1 is SGHTA and CDR2 FQGTGA. In DNA form, the CDR3 reads TGTGCCAGCAGCCCAGAGGGGGCTGGCAAAAACATTCAGTACTTC. This sequence encodes CASSPEGAGKNIQYF.

The chain couples TRBV6-5 to TRBJ2-3, with 10 bases identical to TRBD1. This CDR3 comprises 15 residues. The V gene's germline CDR1 is MNHEY and CDR2 SVGAGI. V gave up 5 bases and J gave up 4 bases; unmatched junction bases: 6. As DNA, the CDR3 is TGTGCCAGCAGTAGGGACAGGGGAACAGCAGATACGCAGTATTTT. Protein: CASSRDRGTADTQYF.

The CDR3 reads CASSYVGTGSYNEQFF. In nucleotides, the CDR3 is TGTGCCAGCAGTTACGTCGGGACAGGGTCTTACAATGAGCAGTTCTTC. This chain links TRBV6-5 with TRBJ2-1; 9 nucleotides agree with TRBD1. Looked up from germline, CDR1 is MNHEY and CDR2 is SVGAGI. This CDR3 has 16 residues. V shed 2 bases, J shed 4 bases, and the junction held 6 bases outside the gene matches.

The chain couples TRBV9 to TRBJ2-1; D is possibly TRBD1 (5 bases). Trimming removed 0 bases at V and 8 bases at J, with 12 bases between. The CDR3 has 14 amino acids. CDR1 is SGDLS, CDR2 YYNGEE, per germline. The CDR3 region has the DNA TGTGCCAGCAGCGTAGCCCAGGGTTGGGATGAGCAGTTCTTC. This encodes CASSVAQGWDEQFF.

The rearrangement joins TRBV2 to TRBJ1-3, with D possibly TRBD1 on 5 matching bases. V lost 1 base and J 0 bases, leaving 13 bases between the germline ends. The CDR3 extends over 17 amino acids. Germline values: CDR1 SNHLY, CDR2 FYNNEI. CDR3: CASSEVRAGTSGNTIYF. The CDR3, as DNA: TGTGCCAGCAGTGAAGTCAGGGCGGGGACCTCTGGAAACACCATATATTTT. Filled out from reference TRBV2 and TRBJ1-3, the complete variable domain reads EPEVTQTPSHQVTQMGQEVILRCVPISNHLYFYWYRQILGQKVEFLVSFYNNEISEKSEIFDDQFSVERPDGSNFTLKIRSTKLEDSAMYFCASSEVRAGTSGNTIYFGEGSWLTVV.